Sequencing of this TCR beta chain was carried out in a study of blood T cell repertoires in COVID-19. Overall study: Collection of acute and convalescent COVID-19 samples took place in the United States, Italy and Spain. From T cells, B-cell-depleted T cells, or PBMCs came the material, which was cDNA or gDNA.

Authors' methods: Amplified reference gene primers provided the basis for estimating nucleated cell counts. Assay used: immunoSEQ multiplex PCR; TCRdb lists only in-frame clones, some missing. The V and J calls and clone size come from that table; D and trimming were worked out from the DNA. The data contain some 260,000 clones, 88% of them singletons. This CDR3 is 14 amino acids long. CDR1 and CDR2 (germline): MNHNY, SVGAGI (reference sequence). With 1 base removed from V and 16 bases from J, the gap between germline ends came to 20 bases. V and J are TRBV6-6 and TRBJ2-1; no firm D call. Sequencing was performed on peripheral blood. The sequence was collected from a woman under 40 with acute or convalescent COVID-19. The CDR3 nucleotides read TGTGCCAGCAGTTACTTGACAAACCCCGTTCGATCATTCTTC. Its translation: CASSYLTNPVRSFF.